The 24 T cell receptor beta chains in this list originate from one sample, sequenced in a study of cytomegalovirus exposure and HLA in healthy donors (dated by TCRdb to 2015 to 2018). The method was the immunoSEQ multiplex PCR assay. For the multiplex PCR, a mixture combining 60 forward primers for TCR Vbeta segments and 13 reverse primers for TCR Jbeta segments was used. In its TCRdb copy, this immuneACCESS table keeps in-frame sequences only and misses some clones. Where compared with another copy, unresolved V genes explain less than half of these, and the others have no known cause. The sample has roughly 81,000 clones on record, around four fifths of them singletons. The ten largest clones add up to about 2% of the sample. Sequencing was performed on PBMCs. All receptors derive from a boy between 5 and 17 years old in good health and CMV-seronegative.

The V and J genes are TRBV4-2 and TRBJ1-4, with TRBD1 matching over 10 bases. The germline V gene encodes CDR1 LGHNA and CDR2 YNFKEQ. The CDR3 sequence is 16 residues long. V dropped 1 base and J dropped 7; count of bases not matched to a gene: 6. The CDR3 loop reads CASSQVRGQGSEKLFF. CDR3 DNA sequence: TGTGCCAGCAGCCAAGTCAGGGGACAGGGGAGTGAAAAACTGTTTTTT.

This chain links TRBV7-9 with TRBJ2-1; 9 bases fit TRBD2. The germline V gene has CDR1 SEHNR and CDR2 FQNEAQ (reference sequence). This CDR3 is 15 amino acids long. The junction had 6 bases not matched to a gene; V was cut back by 1 base and J by 8 bases. CDR3 in DNA: TGTGCCAGCAGCTTAGGGGCTAGCGGGATGGATGAGCAGTTCTTC. Translation: CASSLGASGMDEQFF.

This chain uses TRBV6-5 with TRBJ1-1; D gene unclear. The V gene's germline CDR1 is MNHEY and CDR2 SVGAGI. This CDR3 has 13 residues. The germline V and J ends were trimmed by 0 bases and 9 bases, with 11 bases remaining between them. The CDR3 protein is CASSYSSGLKAFF. The CDR3 nucleotides are TGTGCCAGCAGTTACTCTTCGGGATTGAAAGCTTTCTTT.

This rearrangement joins TRBV7-9 to TRBJ2-5; 7 nucleotides match TRBD2. The CDR3 is made up of 16 amino acids. With 4 bases clipped from V and 0 bases from J, the junction kept 8 bases outside the gene matches. CDR1 is SEHNR, CDR2 FQNEAQ, per germline (reference sequence). The DNA for the CDR3 is TGTGCCAGCAGCTCTAAAGGACTAGGGGACCAAGAGACCCAGTACTTC. This codes for CASSSKGLGDQETQYF.

This clone was found a few times. This chain connects TRBV7-2 to TRBJ1-2; 8 positions match TRBD1. The CDR3 is 14 amino acids. Germline CDR1 reads SGHTA; CDR2 reads FQGNSA. With V trimmed by 1 base and J by 6 bases, 4 bases remained unmatched. The CDR3 loop reads CASSLGPGGNGYTF. CDR3 in DNA: TGTGCCAGCAGCTTAGGCCCAGGGGGCAATGGCTACACCTTC.

This clone was recorded once. J is TRBJ1-2 and V is TRBV9, with D unresolved. The CDR3 is 14 amino acids. The germline gives CDR1 SGDLS, CDR2 YYNGEE. V dropped 4 bases and J dropped 3 bases, with 13 bases sitting between them. Here the CDR3 reads CASSPHFRDYGYTF. The CDR3 coding sequence is TGTGCCAGCAGCCCTCACTTTAGAGACTATGGCTACACCTTC.

This clone was seen only once. Here the CDR3 DNA reads TGCGCCAGCAGCGAAGGGGCGGAACTCTACGAGCAGTACTTC. Translation gives CASSEGAELYEQYF. The chain uses TRBV5-1 and TRBJ2-7; a weak D match, TRBD1 (5 bases). This CDR3 is 14 amino acids long. Germline V gene sequence: CDR1 SGHRS, CDR2 YFSETQ. V lost 4 bases, J lost 3 bases, and 14 bases lay in between. The full variable domain, completed using reference TRBV5-1 and TRBJ2-7, is KAGVTQTPRYLIKTRGQQVTLSCSPISGHRSVSWYQQTPGQGLQFLFEYFSETQRNKGNFPGRFSGRQFSNSRSEMNVSTLELGDSALYLCASSEGAELYEQYFGPGTRLTVT.

The chain links TRBV6-5 to TRBJ2-1; no definite D call. V was cut by 1 base and J by 7 bases, with 11 bases left in between. Germline V CDR1 and CDR2: MNHEY, SVGAGI. The CDR3 has 14 residues. The CDR3 DNA sequence: TGTGCCAGCAGTTACTATGAGGAATCGAATGAGCAGTTCTTC. Translating it yields CASSYYEESNEQFF.

The chain links TRBV7-8 to TRBJ1-2; perhaps TRBD1 as D (5 bases). CDR3 length: 15 residues. Germline V gene lookup returns CDR1 SGHVS and CDR2 FQNEAQ. The V and J ends lost 4 bases and 8 bases respectively, with 20 bases between them. The CDR3 spells CASSSPRSAGQGYTF. The CDR3 DNA is TGTGCCAGCAGCTCCCCACGGTCGGCGGGGCAAGGCTACACCTTC.

This clone appeared once. CDR3 DNA: TGTGCCAGCAGTCCCTCCGGACAGGGAAACAATGAGCAGTTCTTC. Protein product: CASSPSGQGNNEQFF. The V gene is TRBV28, the J gene TRBJ2-1, with 8 bases matching TRBD1. Unmatched junction bases numbered 8, after V lost 5 bases and J lost 5 bases. This CDR3 spans 15 amino acids. Germline assignment: CDR1 MDHEN and CDR2 SYDVKM. Full variable domain (remainder filled in from reference TRBV28 and TRBJ2-1): DVKVTQSSRYLVKRTGEKVFLECVQDMDHENMFWYRQDPGLGLRLIYFSYDVKMKEKGDIPEGYSVSREKKERFSLILESASTNQTSMYLCASSPSGQGNNEQFFGPGTRLTVL.

The J gene is TRBJ2-5, the V gene TRBV6-1, with D hard to call. This CDR3 contains 13 residues. CDR1 and CDR2 (germline): MNHNS, SASEGT. V gave up 2 bases and J gave up 7 bases, with 11 bases separating them. CDR3 in DNA: TGTGCCAGCAGTGAAATTACTATAGGGACCCAGTACTTC. It codes for CASSEITIGTQYF.

The gene calls are TRBV7-9 and TRBJ1-1; TRBD1 aligns across 9 bases. After removal of 4 bases from V and 6 bases from J, the junction contained 6 bases not matched to a gene. In germline, CDR1 is SEHNR, CDR2 FQNEAQ (reference sequence). CDR3 length: 14 residues. CDR3 protein: CASSSPGQGAEAFF. The CDR3 region has the DNA TGTGCCAGCAGCTCGCCGGGACAGGGAGCTGAAGCTTTCTTT. Complete variable domain (other parts from reference TRBV7-9 and TRBJ1-1): DTGVSQNPRHKITKRGQNVTFRCDPISEHNRLYWYRQTLGQGPEFLTYFQNEAQLEKSRLLSDRFSAERPKGSFSTLEIQRTEQGDSAMYLCASSSPGQGAEAFFGQGTRLTVV.

The chain couples TRBV30 to TRBJ2-1; weak D call: TRBD1 (5 bases). This CDR3 is 15 amino acids long. Germline loops: CDR1 GTSNPN, CDR2 SVGIG (reference sequence). Trimming removed 1 base from V and 4 bases from J, with 14 bases in between. This chain's CDR3 is CAWSAADSPYNEQFF. CDR3 coding DNA: TGTGCCTGGAGTGCGGCCGACAGTCCTTACAATGAGCAGTTCTTC.

The chain combines TRBV7-2 with TRBJ1-3; the D gene is possibly TRBD1 (6 bases). CDR1 is SGHTA, CDR2 FQGNSA, per germline. Trimming shortened V by 5 bases and J by 4 bases, and 15 bases separated the two germline ends. The CDR3 extends over 15 amino acids. The CDR3 here is CASSHGGGSGNTIYF. The CDR3 DNA reads TGTGCCAGCAGCCACGGCGGGGGCTCAGGAAACACCATATATTTT.

This clone was seen a handful of times. The chain couples TRBV7-8 to TRBJ1-2; TRBD1 is a possible D gene (6 bases). V was cut by 5 bases and J by 5 bases, with 15 bases left in between. Germline CDR1 is SGHVS and CDR2 is FQNEAQ. This CDR3 has 14 amino acids. This chain's CDR3 is CASSTRDTSYGYTF. CDR3 in DNA: TGTGCCAGCAGCACAAGGGACACATCTTATGGCTACACCTTC.

The chain combines TRBV7-9 with TRBJ1-5, with 7 bases identical to TRBD1. The ends lost 4 bases at V and 0 bases at J; junction bases unmatched: 6. The germline V gene has CDR1 SEHNR and CDR2 FQNEAQ (reference sequence). The CDR3 is made up of 16 amino acids. The CDR3 DNA sequence: TGTGCCAGCAGCTCCCGGACAGGAACTAGCAATCAGCCCCAGCATTTT. It codes for CASSSRTGTSNQPQHF. Full variable domain (rest looked up from reference TRBV7-9 and TRBJ1-5): DTGVSQNPRHKITKRGQNVTFRCDPISEHNRLYWYRQTLGQGPEFLTYFQNEAQLEKSRLLSDRFSAERPKGSFSTLEIQRTEQGDSAMYLCASSSRTGTSNQPQHFGDGTRLSIL.

The rearrangement links TRBV30 to TRBJ1-4; D uncertain. V lost 1 base, J lost 5 bases, and 5 bases lay in between. This CDR3 region has 12 residues. From germline, CDR1 is GTSNPN and CDR2 SVGIG (reference sequence). CDR3 DNA: TGTGCCTGGAGTGACCGGAATGAAAAACTGTTTTTT. It is translated as CAWSDRNEKLFF.

Regarding this clone: Other DNA sequences in this specimen translate into the identical CDR3. J is TRBJ1-5 and V is TRBV15; 9 bases match TRBD1. The ends lost 1 base at V and 4 bases at J; junction bases unmatched: 2. Germline V gene sequence: CDR1 LNHNV, CDR2 YYDKDF (reference sequence). The CDR3 has 15 residues. The DNA of the CDR3 is TGTGCCACCAGCAGAGGGACAGGGGAAAATCAGCCCCAGCATTTT. This gives the protein CATSRGTGENQPQHF. Filled out from reference TRBV15 and TRBJ1-5, the complete variable domain reads DAMVIQNPRYQVTQFGKPVTLSCSQTLNHNVMYWYQQKSSQAPKLLFHYYDKDFNNEADTPDNFQSRRPNTSFCFLDIRSPGLGDTAMYLCATSRGTGENQPQHFGDGTRLSIL.

Turning to this clone: Distinct nucleotide sequences in the sample also encode this CDR3. The genes are TRBV7-2 and TRBJ1-5, with no clear D. The CDR3 runs 13 residues. Trimming shortened V by 6 bases and J by 2 bases, and 8 bases separated the two germline ends. Germline V gives CDR1 SGHTA, CDR2 FQGNSA. The CDR3 coding sequence is TGTGCCAGCAGTTCGAGGGGCAATCAGCCCCAGCATTTT. Its protein product is CASSSRGNQPQHF.

Concerning this clone: This sample includes further DNA sequences coding for the same CDR3. As DNA, the CDR3 is TGTGCCAGCAGCTTAGGGCGGAACTATGGCTACACCTTC. Its translation is CASSLGRNYGYTF. This chain uses TRBV7-2 with TRBJ1-2; no definite D call. This CDR3 region has 13 residues. Per germline, CDR1 SGHTA and CDR2 FQGNSA. The V end was cut by 1 base, the J end by 2 bases, with 5 bases between. Drawing the rest from reference TRBV7-2 and TRBJ1-2, the complete variable domain is GAGVSQSPSNKVTEKGKDVELRCDPISGHTALYWYRQSLGQGLEFLIYFQGNSAPDKSGLPSDRFSAERTGGSVSTLTIQRTQQEDSAVYLCASSLGRNYGYTFGSGTRLTVV.

The table lists this clone with a few counts. The CDR3 sequence is CASKTGQNQPQHF. CDR3 nucleotides: TGTGCCAGCAAAACAGGGCAGAATCAGCCCCAGCATTTT. This sequence joins TRBV6-5 and TRBJ1-5, with a weak D call TRBD1 (6 bases). The CDR3 is made up of 13 amino acids. Germline CDR1 MNHEY, CDR2 SVGAGI. Trimming pared 7 bases from V and 4 bases from J, leaving 11 bases between.

The rearrangement uses TRBV6-1 and TRBJ2-1; 9 bases agree with TRBD1. Germline CDR1 reads MNHNS; CDR2 reads SASEGT. This CDR3 region has 15 residues. Trimming at V came to 3 bases and at J to 2 bases, leaving 2 bases not matched to a gene. The CDR3 nucleotides read TGTGCCAGCAGTGATACAGGGGGCGCCTACAATGAGCAGTTCTTC. Amino acids: CASSDTGGAYNEQFF.

This rearrangement joins TRBV7-8 to TRBJ1-1, with D possibly being TRBD1 (5 bases). The CDR3 runs 14 residues. Germline V gene data show CDR1 as SGHVS and CDR2 as FQNEAQ. V shed 5 bases and J shed 1 base, with 11 bases lying between them. CDR3 protein: CASSGGDRNTEAFF. The CDR3 coding sequence is TGTGCCAGCAGCGGAGGGGATAGGAACACTGAAGCTTTCTTT.

The CDR3 protein is CASSPSPGLAETQYF. In DNA form, the CDR3 reads TGTGCCAGCAGCCCGAGTCCGGGACTAGCGGAGACCCAGTACTTC. This chain uses TRBV9 with TRBJ2-5; TRBD2 matches 10 bases. The CDR3 consists of 15 residues. V gave up 4 bases and J gave up 5 bases; unmatched junction bases: 8. Germline CDR1 reads SGDLS; CDR2 reads YYNGEE.